This T cell receptor (beta chain) was recovered during a study of vaccination effects on CD4 cells after COVID-19. Study information: The vaccine given was either BNT162b2 or mRNA-1273, in two doses.

Using viral peptide pools, the ViraFEST assay grew out antigen-specific CD4+ T cells prior to sequencing. CD4+ T cell isolation took place after less than 13 days of culture. The study found no prior SARS-CoV-2 infection in the vaccine recipients, who tested negative for nucleocapsid antibodies. Cultivation was performed at approximately 2.1 million PBMC per well with roughly 9.2 IU/ml IL-2 and 9 to 10 ug/ml peptides added. Half of the medium was exchanged for IL-2 medium on both days 3 and 7. TCRdb keeps only in-frame clones here, not all; method: immunoSEQ multiplex PCR. There are about 41,000 clones in the sample; roughly 70% occur only once, and roughly 24% lies in the top ten. Notes on this clone: Its matching antigen is unknown.

The CDR3 has 14 amino acids. Germline V lookup: CDR1 MRHNA, CDR2 SNTAGT. V lost 0 bases, J lost 3 bases, and 5 bases lay in between. Specimen: CD4+ T cells from PBMCs cultured with HCoV-OC43 spike peptides, collected before COVID-19 vaccination. Noted subset: HCoV-OC43 spike overlapping peptide pool stimulation. This receptor was identified in a human donor who received a COVID-19 vaccine. This chain connects TRBV6-4 to TRBJ2-2; maybe TRBD1 (5 bases). The CDR3 region is CASSDSRDTGELFF. The CDR3 DNA is TGTGCCAGCAGTGACTCCAGGGACACCGGGGAGCTGTTTTTT.